What follows are 27 T cell receptor beta chains derived from one specimen sequenced in a study of OX40 agonist ivuxolimab in advanced cancers. Clones were sequenced by immunoSEQ multiplex PCR, and TCRdb holds only the in-frame ones, with some missing. The table has 35,000 to 55,000 clones, nearly 90% seen once; the top ten hold less than 15%. The starting material was CD4+ or CD8+ T cells sorted from blood, obtained in a trial of the OX40 agonist ivuxolimab. The source is an adult with an advanced solid tumor such as melanoma, head and neck, liver or kidney cancer.

The CDR3 loop reads CASSRTSGSYEQYF. The CDR3 DNA follows: TGTGCCAGCAGTCGGACTAGCGGGAGCTACGAGCAGTACTTC. The V and J genes are TRBV6-5 and TRBJ2-7; 13 bases match TRBD2. CDR3 length: 14 residues. The germline CDR1 and CDR2 sequences are MNHEY and SVGAGI. Germline trimming cut 5 bases from V and 3 bases from J; bases unmatched to any gene: 1.

The rearrangement joins TRBV29-1 to TRBJ2-5; 7 positions agree with TRBD1. J lost 1 base, V lost 7 bases, and 6 bases had no gene match. The CDR3 length is 13 residues. Germline V CDR1 and CDR2: SQVTM, ANQGSEA. CDR3 sequence: CSGGTARQETQYF. CDR3 nucleotides: TGCAGCGGAGGGACAGCCCGCCAAGAGACCCAGTACTTC.

A few counts support this clone. The chain has TRBV6-1 and TRBJ1-1, with 8 bases that match TRBD1. Losses at the gene ends were 7 bases for V and 1 base for J; bases not matched to a gene: 5. Germline CDR1 and CDR2: MNHNS and SASEGT. This CDR3 region has 14 residues. The CDR3: CASIRDRGNTEAFF. The DNA for the CDR3 is TGTGCCAGCATCCGCGACAGGGGGAACACTGAAGCTTTCTTT.

This chain joins TRBV4-2 and TRBJ2-6; D not resolved. Germline-derived CDR1 and CDR2 are LGHNA and YNFKEQ. Trimming removed 5 bases from V and 1 base from J, with 15 bases in between. This CDR3 is 17 amino acids long. CDR3: CASSLAYAQSGANVLTF. The CDR3 DNA reads TGTGCCAGCAGCTTGGCCTACGCCCAGTCTGGGGCCAACGTCCTGACTTTC.

The chain is built from TRBV7-2 and TRBJ1-1; TRBD1 might be the D (6 bases). Trimming removed 5 bases from V and 1 base from J, with 8 bases in between. The CDR3 covers 13 residues. CDR1 SGHTA and CDR2 FQGNSA come from the germline V gene. DNA of the CDR3: TGTGCCAGCAGCAAGGGACAGAACACTGAAGCTTTCTTT. Protein product: CASSKGQNTEAFF.

This CDR3 reads CASSLGPSSNEQFF. CDR3 in DNA: TGTGCCAGCAGCTTAGGCCCTAGTAGTAATGAGCAGTTCTTC. The V call is TRBV13, the J call TRBJ2-1; D ambiguous. This CDR3 has 14 amino acids. V was cut by 0 bases and J by 7 bases, with 10 bases left in between. Germline CDR1 is PRHDT and CDR2 is FYEKMQ (reference sequence).

The rearrangement joins TRBV9 to TRBJ1-1; 12 bases fit TRBD1. Germline V CDR1 and CDR2: SGDLS, YYNGEE. CDR3 length equals 16 residues. After removal of 4 bases from V and 3 bases from J, the junction contained 7 bases not matched to a gene. The CDR3 DNA follows: TGTGCCAGCAGCACCCGGGACAGGGGGCGGGACACTGAAGCTTTCTTT. Protein sequence: CASSTRDRGRDTEAFF.

This rearrangement joins TRBV7-9 to TRBJ2-1, with D perhaps TRBD1 (6 bases). CDR3 size: 14 residues. V shed 1 base and J shed 5 bases, with 9 bases lying between them. Germline values: CDR1 SEHNR, CDR2 FQNEAQ (reference sequence). Here the CDR3 reads CASSLVPGDNEQFF. In DNA form, the CDR3 reads TGTGCCAGCAGCTTAGTTCCAGGGGACAATGAGCAGTTCTTC.

This sequence joins TRBV6-1 and TRBJ1-5; the D is unclear. Per germline, CDR1 MNHNS and CDR2 SASEGT. Between the trimmed V and J ends, which lost 1 base and 0 bases, there was a span of 7 bases. The CDR3 sequence is 15 residues long. The CDR3 is CASSEVRLSNQPQHF. CDR3 bases: TGTGCCAGCAGTGAAGTCCGCCTTAGCAATCAGCCCCAGCATTTT.

The chain combines TRBV5-6 with TRBJ2-2; TRBD1 aligns across 8 bases. This CDR3 has 16 amino acids. The V gene's germline CDR1 is SGHDT and CDR2 YYEEEE. With 0 bases clipped from V and 1 base from J, the junction kept 2 bases outside the gene matches. This CDR3 is CASSLDGQGNTGELFF. The CDR3 region has the DNA TGTGCCAGCAGCTTGGATGGACAGGGGAACACCGGGGAGCTGTTTTTT. The variable domain in full, completed from reference TRBV5-6 and TRBJ2-2, reads DAGVTQSPTHLIKTRGQQVTLRCSPKSGHDTVSWYQQALGQGPQFIFQYYEEEERQRGNFPDRFSGHQFPNYSSELNVNALLLGDSALYLCASSLDGQGNTGELFFGEGSRLTVL.

The CDR3 nucleotides are TGTGCCAGCAGCGTAGCGGGGGGCATGAACACTGAAGCTTTCTTT. Its protein product is CASSVAGGMNTEAFF. The chain joins TRBV9 to TRBJ1-1; tentatively, D is TRBD1 (6 bases). The germline V gene has CDR1 SGDLS and CDR2 YYNGEE. The CDR3 has 15 residues. V was trimmed by 0 bases and J by 0 bases, leaving 9 bases between them.

The chain employs TRBV5-4 and TRBJ2-5; weak D call: TRBD1 (5 bases). The J call is uncertain, as TRBJ2-7 better fits the DNA end. The CDR3 covers 14 residues. The germline V gene encodes CDR1 SGHNT and CDR2 YYREEE (reference sequence). The CDR3 here is CASSLRRDPYEQYF. The CDR3 DNA sequence: TGTGCCAGCAGCTTGCGCAGGGATCCCTACGAGCAGTACTTC.

In this sample, this clone turned up once. The chain uses TRBV18 and TRBJ2-5; 8 bases agree with TRBD1. The ends lost 5 bases at V and 4 bases at J; junction bases unmatched: 0. CDR3 length: 12 residues. Per the germline V gene, CDR1 is KGHSH and CDR2 is LQKENI. The CDR3 DNA reads TGTGCCAGCTCAGACAGGGGAGAGACCCAGTACTTC. It encodes CASSDRGETQYF.

The V gene is TRBV4-3, the J gene TRBJ1-3, with D tentatively TRBD1 (6 bases). V gave up 10 bases and J gave up 8 bases, with 12 bases separating them. Germline CDR1 is LGHNA and CDR2 is YSLEER. The CDR3 covers 11 residues. The CDR3 sequence is CATSKGDTIYF. In DNA, the CDR3 is TGCGCCACCTCCAAGGGGGACACCATATATTTT.

The chain joins TRBV19 to TRBJ2-2; D not resolved. CDR3 size: 17 residues. Germline values: CDR1 LNHDA, CDR2 SQIVND (reference sequence). Trimming took 7 bases from V and 4 from J, leaving 22 bases between them. CDR3 sequence reads: CASTLTSKFTGTGELFF. The CDR3 DNA sequence: TGTGCCAGTACTTTGACTTCCAAGTTCACGGGCACCGGGGAGCTGTTTTTT.

In the case of this clone: This CDR3 is also generated by other DNA sequences in the sample. The chain links TRBV7-8 to TRBJ2-3, with TRBD2 matching 11 bases. The trim removed 3 bases at V and 0 bases at J, leaving 17 bases unmatched. Germline loops: CDR1 SGHVS, CDR2 FQNEAQ. This CDR3 contains 21 residues. Here the CDR3 reads CASSLEIAGGIASPSTDTQYF. The CDR3 region has the DNA TGTGCCAGCAGCTTGGAAATAGCGGGAGGGATTGCGTCCCCAAGCACAGATACGCAGTATTTT.

The V and J genes are TRBV19 and TRBJ2-2, with 11 nucleotides matching TRBD2. V dropped 6 bases and J dropped 4; count of bases not matched to a gene: 7. The CDR3 totals 16 residues. The germline V gene encodes CDR1 LNHDA and CDR2 SQIVND (reference sequence). The CDR3 is CASSRPLAGGTGELFF. The DNA of the CDR3 is TGTGCCAGTAGCCGCCCCCTAGCGGGAGGCACCGGGGAGCTGTTTTTT.

This clone was detected only once. The V and J genes are TRBV15 and TRBJ2-7, with a tentative D call TRBD2 (6 bases). The germline V gene encodes CDR1 LNHNV and CDR2 YYDKDF (reference sequence). Between the trimmed V and J ends, which lost 0 bases and 5 bases, there was a span of 17 bases. This CDR3 is built from 16 residues. CDR3 coding DNA: TGTGCCACCAGCAGAGATTTTGGGCGGGGTGGAGACGAGCAGTACTTC. Translation gives CATSRDFGRGGDEQYF.

The chain has TRBV27 and TRBJ2-6; 7 bases are a match to TRBD2. The CDR3 consists of 17 residues. CDR1 is MNHEY and CDR2 is SMNVEV in the germline V gene (reference sequence). V trimming: 0 bases; J trimming: 1 base; junction bases outside the gene matches: 3. In DNA form, the CDR3 reads TGTGCCAGCAGTTTATCGGGAGGGGCGTCTGGGGCCAACGTCCTGACTTTC. As protein: CASSLSGGASGANVLTF.

The genes are TRBV18 and TRBJ1-1; 9 nucleotides match TRBD1. The CDR3 contains 17 residues. V gave up 0 bases and J gave up 2 bases; unmatched junction bases: 7. The germline V gene has CDR1 KGHSH and CDR2 LQKENI. The DNA of the CDR3 is TGTGCCAGCTCACCACCGAACAGGGGGCCGGAAAACACTGAAGCTTTCTTT. Translated: CASSPPNRGPENTEAFF.

V and J are TRBV29-1 and TRBJ2-7; TRBD2 might be the D (5 bases). Trimming removed 3 bases from V and 4 bases from J, with 7 bases in between. The CDR3 is made up of 11 amino acids. CDR1 is SQVTM, CDR2 ANQGSEA, per germline. CDR3 in amino acids: CSVDRGYEQYF. CDR3 nucleotide sequence: TGCAGCGTTGACCGGGGTTACGAGCAGTACTTC.

A few counts support this clone. The chain joins TRBV30 to TRBJ2-3; TRBD1 might be the D (5 bases). CDR3 length: 12 amino acids. V shed 0 bases and J shed 4 bases, with 5 bases lying between them. The germline V gene has CDR1 GTSNPN and CDR2 SVGIG (reference sequence). The chain's CDR3 is CAWSVGADTQYF. CDR3 bases: TGTGCCTGGAGTGTAGGGGCAGATACGCAGTATTTT.

The V and J genes are TRBV28 and TRBJ2-7, with a tentative D call TRBD1 (5 bases). This CDR3 region has 14 residues. Germline V gene sequence: CDR1 MDHEN, CDR2 SYDVKM. Trimming left V 3 bases short and J 6 bases short, with 15 bases between. The CDR3 sequence is CASSLRQGFAEQYF. CDR3 nucleotide sequence: TGTGCCAGCAGTTTGCGCCAGGGATTTGCCGAGCAGTACTTC.

J is TRBJ1-2 and V is TRBV28, with D unresolved. The germline V and J ends were trimmed by 6 bases and 3 bases, with 8 bases remaining between them. Germline assignment: CDR1 MDHEN and CDR2 SYDVKM. This CDR3 comprises 12 residues. CDR3 amino acids: CASRLRYYGYTF. CDR3 nucleotide sequence: TGTGCCAGCAGACTCCGCTACTATGGCTACACCTTC.

This clone appeared once. The chain joins TRBV29-1 to TRBJ2-7, with TRBD1 identical over 9 bases. This CDR3 has 13 residues. CDR1 and CDR2 from the germline V gene are SQVTM and ANQGSEA. The V segment lost 7 bases and the J segment 3 bases; nucleotides outside the gene matches: 7. The CDR3 spells CSGGQGKRYEQYF. CDR3 in DNA: TGCAGCGGTGGACAGGGGAAACGCTACGAGCAGTACTTC.

This chain uses TRBV10-3 with TRBJ2-3; D is ambiguous. The CDR3 runs to 15 residues. Deletions cut 0 bases from V and 4 bases from J, with 11 bases between. CDR1 and CDR2 from the germline V gene are ENHRY and SYGVKD. The CDR3 sequence is CAISESESFPDTQYF. DNA for the CDR3: TGTGCCATCAGTGAGTCGGAAAGTTTTCCAGATACGCAGTATTTT.

The chain employs TRBV7-8 and TRBJ2-1; D remains unclear. The germline V gene encodes CDR1 SGHVS and CDR2 FQNEAQ. Trimming pared 5 bases from V and 10 bases from J, leaving 6 bases between. This CDR3 has 10 amino acids. CDR3 nucleotides: TGTGCCAGCAGCAAAGGGGAGCAGTTCTTC. Protein: CASSKGEQFF.